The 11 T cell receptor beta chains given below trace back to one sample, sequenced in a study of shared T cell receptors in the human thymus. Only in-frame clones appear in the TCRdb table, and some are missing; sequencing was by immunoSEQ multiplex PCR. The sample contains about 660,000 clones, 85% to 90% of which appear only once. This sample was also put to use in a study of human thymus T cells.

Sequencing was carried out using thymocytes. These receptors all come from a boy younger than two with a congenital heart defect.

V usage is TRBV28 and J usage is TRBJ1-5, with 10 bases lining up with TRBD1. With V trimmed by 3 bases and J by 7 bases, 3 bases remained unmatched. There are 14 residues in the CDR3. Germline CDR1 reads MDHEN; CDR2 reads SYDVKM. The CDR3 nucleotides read TGTGCCAGCAGTTTCCGGGACAGGGGCCAGCCCCAGCATTTT. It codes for CASSFRDRGQPQHF.

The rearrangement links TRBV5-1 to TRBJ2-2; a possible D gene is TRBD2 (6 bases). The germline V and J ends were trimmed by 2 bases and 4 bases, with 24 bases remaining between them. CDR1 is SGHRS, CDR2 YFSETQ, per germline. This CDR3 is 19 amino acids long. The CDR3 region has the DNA TGCGCCAGCAGCTTTTCTTCAGGTGTGACTAGTTTATTCACCGGGGAGCTGTTTTTT. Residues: CASSFSSGVTSLFTGELFF.

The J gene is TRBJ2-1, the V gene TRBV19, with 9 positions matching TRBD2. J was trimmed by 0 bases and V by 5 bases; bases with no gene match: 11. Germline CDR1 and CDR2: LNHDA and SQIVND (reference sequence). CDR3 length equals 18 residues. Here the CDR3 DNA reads TGTGCCAGTAGTCGGACTAGCGAAACCTCGAGCTCCTACAATGAGCAGTTCTTC. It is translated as CASSRTSETSSSYNEQFF.

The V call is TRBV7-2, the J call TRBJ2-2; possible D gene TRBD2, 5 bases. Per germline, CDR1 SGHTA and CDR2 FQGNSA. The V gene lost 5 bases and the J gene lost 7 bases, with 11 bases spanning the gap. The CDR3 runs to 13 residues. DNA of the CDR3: TGTGCCAGCAGCCATAGCGAAGACGGGGAGCTGTTTTTT. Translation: CASSHSEDGELFF. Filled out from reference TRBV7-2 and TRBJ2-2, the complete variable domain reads GAGVSQSPSNKVTEKGKDVELRCDPISGHTALYWYRQSLGQGLEFLIYFQGNSAPDKSGLPSDRFSAERTGGSVSTLTIQRTQQEDSAVYLCASSHSEDGELFFGEGSRLTVL.

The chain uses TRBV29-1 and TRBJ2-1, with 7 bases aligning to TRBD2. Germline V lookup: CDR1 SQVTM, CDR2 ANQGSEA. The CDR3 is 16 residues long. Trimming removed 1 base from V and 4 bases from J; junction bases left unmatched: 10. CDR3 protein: CSVEGLREEGYNEQFF. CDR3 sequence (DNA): TGCAGCGTTGAAGGTTTACGGGAGGAAGGTTACAATGAGCAGTTCTTC.

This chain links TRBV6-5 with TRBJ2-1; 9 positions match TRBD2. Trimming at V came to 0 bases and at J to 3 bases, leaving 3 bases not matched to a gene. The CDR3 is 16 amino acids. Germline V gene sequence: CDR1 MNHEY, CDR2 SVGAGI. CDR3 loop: CASSYSSSGGYNEQFF. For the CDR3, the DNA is TGTGCCAGCAGTTACTCGAGTAGCGGGGGCTACAATGAGCAGTTCTTC.

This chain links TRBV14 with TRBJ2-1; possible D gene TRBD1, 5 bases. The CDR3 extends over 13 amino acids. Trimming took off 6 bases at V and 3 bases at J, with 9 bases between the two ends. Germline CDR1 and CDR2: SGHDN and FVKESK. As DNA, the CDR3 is TGTGCCAGCAGACAAAGGGGCTACAATGAGCAGTTCTTC. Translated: CASRQRGYNEQFF.

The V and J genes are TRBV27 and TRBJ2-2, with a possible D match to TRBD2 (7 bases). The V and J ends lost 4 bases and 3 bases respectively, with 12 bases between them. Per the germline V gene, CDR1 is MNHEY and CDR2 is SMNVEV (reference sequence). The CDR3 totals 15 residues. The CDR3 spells CASSWGGPHTGELFF. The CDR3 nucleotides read TGTGCCAGCAGTTGGGGGGGGCCGCACACCGGGGAGCTGTTTTTT.

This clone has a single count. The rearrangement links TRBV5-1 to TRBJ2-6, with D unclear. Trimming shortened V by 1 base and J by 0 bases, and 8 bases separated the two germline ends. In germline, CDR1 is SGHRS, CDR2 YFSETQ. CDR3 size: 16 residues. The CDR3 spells CASSLYSSSGANVLTF. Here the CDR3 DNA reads TGCGCCAGCAGCTTGTACAGTAGCTCTGGGGCCAACGTCCTGACTTTC.

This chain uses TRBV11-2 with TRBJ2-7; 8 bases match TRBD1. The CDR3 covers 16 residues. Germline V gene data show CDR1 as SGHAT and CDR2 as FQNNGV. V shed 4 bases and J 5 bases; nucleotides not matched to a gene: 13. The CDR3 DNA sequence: TGTGCCAGCAGCTCGTTACCGCAGGGGGCGCGGAACGAGCAGTACTTC. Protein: CASSSLPQGARNEQYF.

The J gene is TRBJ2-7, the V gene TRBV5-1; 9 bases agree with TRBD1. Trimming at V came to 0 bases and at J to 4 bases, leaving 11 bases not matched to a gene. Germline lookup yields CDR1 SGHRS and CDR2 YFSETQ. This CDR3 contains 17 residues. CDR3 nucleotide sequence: TGCGCCAGCAGCTTGGGGTGGGGGACAGGGAGGCTGTACGAGCAGTACTTC. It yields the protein CASSLGWGTGRLYEQYF.